This T cell receptor (beta chain) appears in the sequencing data of a study of cytomegalovirus exposure and HLA in healthy donors. Study at large: Prior work identified roughly 120 million unique TCR beta sequences in some 180 million T cells. Within an early data release were about 85 million unique TCRs drawn from HLA-typed donors.

Trimming pared 1 base from V and 2 bases from J, leaving 9 bases between. The CDR3 is 14 residues long. CDR1 and CDR2 from the germline V gene are SGHAT and FQNNGV. Regarding the study as a whole: While the bulk of TCR sequences proved rare, some public TCRs turned up in many donors.

Note on this clone: Its antigen is unknown.

The PCR ran on 60 Vbeta and 13 Jbeta primers. Clones were read by immunoSEQ multiplex PCR, and TCRdb kept only the in-frame ones, dropping some. This table holds about 40,000 clones. Sequenced sample: PBMCs. The rearrangement links TRBV11-2 to TRBJ2-7; perhaps TRBD2 as D (5 bases). This sequence was found in a young man in good health and CMV-seronegative. The CDR3 DNA reads as TGTGCCAGCAGCTTAGGTTCACTAGCCTACGAGCAGTACTTC. This encodes CASSLGSLAYEQYF.